The 3 T cell receptor beta chains in this list originate from one sample, sequenced in a study of blood T cell repertoires in COVID-19. TCRdb keeps only in-frame clones here, not all; method: immunoSEQ multiplex PCR. The data contain some 190,000 clones, around 90% of them singletons. The source material was peripheral blood. These receptor sequences come from a human donor in a cohort sampled during active COVID-19.

The rearrangement joins TRBV2 to TRBJ1-2, with D possibly being TRBD1 (5 bases). The germline CDR1 and CDR2 sequences are SNHLY and FYNNEI. V was pared by 6 bases and J by 8 bases, with 22 bases between. There are 15 residues in the CDR3. This CDR3 reads CASSGLSGSGKGYTF. CDR3 in DNA: TGTGCCAGCAGCGGCCTTTCAGGGTCTGGTAAGGGCTACACCTTC.

V usage is TRBV18 and J usage is TRBJ1-2; D ambiguous. V lost 1 base, J lost 1 base, and 7 bases lay in between. The CDR3 covers 14 residues. Germline lookup yields CDR1 KGHSH and CDR2 LQKENI. The CDR3 region is CASSPQSNNYGYTF. The CDR3 bases are TGTGCCAGCTCACCACAATCAAATAACTATGGCTACACCTTC. The full variable domain, rest sourced from reference TRBV18 and TRBJ1-2, is NAGVMQNPRHLVRRRGQEARLRCSPMKGHSHVYWYRQLPEEGLKFMVYLQKENIIDESGMPKERFSAEFPKEGPSILRIQQVVRGDSAAYFCASSPQSNNYGYTFGSGTRLTVV.

The chain couples TRBV28 to TRBJ2-2, with unresolved D. From germline, CDR1 is MDHEN and CDR2 SYDVKM. This CDR3 region has 11 residues. Trimming left V 6 bases short and J 6 bases short, with 5 bases between. As DNA, the CDR3 is TGTGCCAGCAGGAGAGCCGGGGAGCTGTTTTTT. This encodes CASRRAGELFF.